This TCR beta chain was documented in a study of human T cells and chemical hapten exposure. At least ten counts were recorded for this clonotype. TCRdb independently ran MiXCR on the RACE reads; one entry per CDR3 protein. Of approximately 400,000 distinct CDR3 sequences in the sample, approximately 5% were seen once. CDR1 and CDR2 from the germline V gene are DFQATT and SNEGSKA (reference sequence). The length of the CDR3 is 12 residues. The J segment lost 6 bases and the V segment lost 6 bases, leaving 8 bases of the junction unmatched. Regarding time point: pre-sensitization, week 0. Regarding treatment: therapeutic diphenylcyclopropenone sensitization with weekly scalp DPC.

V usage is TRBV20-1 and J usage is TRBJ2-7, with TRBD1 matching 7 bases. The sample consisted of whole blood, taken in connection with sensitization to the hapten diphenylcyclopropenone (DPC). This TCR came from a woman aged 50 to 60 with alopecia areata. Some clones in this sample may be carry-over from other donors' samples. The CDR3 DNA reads TGCAGTGCCATAGTGACAGGGAGCGAGCAGTACTTC. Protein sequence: CSAIVTGSEQYF.